This T cell receptor (beta chain) was found in a study of T cell changes during pregnancy in multiple sclerosis. The trim removed 3 bases at V and 4 bases at J, leaving 18 bases unmatched. Germline V CDR1 and CDR2: SQVTM, ANQGSEA. The CDR3 length is 18 residues. The data were produced by immunoSEQ multiplex PCR, yet TCRdb's version contains in-frame clones alone and is incomplete. The sample yields roughly 38,000 clones, approximately 94% seen once. This clone was found once. The genes are TRBV29-1 and TRBJ2-3, with 8 positions matching TRBD2. The sample in question was CD8+ T cells from peripheral blood mononuclear cells, obtained in the third trimester of pregnancy. This clonotype originated in a female donor with multiple sclerosis, enrolled in a pregnancy study. In DNA, the CDR3 is TGCAGCGTTGACGGAGCGGGAGATGGGGAGGGGGGTGCAGATACGCAGTATTTT. Amino acids: CSVDGAGDGEGGADTQYF.